This TCR beta chain is drawn from a study of molecular identifiers for immune sequencing clone quantification. The length of the CDR3 is 19 residues. Between the trimmed V and J ends, which lost 0 bases and 2 bases, there was a span of 21 bases. CDR1 is SGHVS, CDR2 FQNEAQ, per germline. This clonotype has a count of ten or more. Preparation of naive CD8 libraries involved roughly 19,000 to 1,100,000 sorted cells and 10%, 30% or 50% RNA. TCRdb reprocessed the PCR reads with MiXCR, giving one entry per CDR3 protein. The sample includes about 640,000 distinct CDR3 sequences, about 20% of them seen just once.

V gene TRBV7-8 combines with J gene TRBJ2-3; a possible D gene is TRBD1 (6 bases). The sequencing sample was made of naive CD8+ T cells from blood, with Jurkat cell RNA spiked in. The subset: FACS-sorted CD8+CD4-CCR7+CD45RA+ naive T cells. The source of this sequence is a human donor in good health. Some libraries in this study had Jurkat cell RNA spiked in. The chain's CDR3 is CASSLAWSLGDKDTDTQYF. CDR3 DNA: TGTGCCAGCAGCTTAGCGTGGAGTCTCGGGGACAAAGACACAGATACGCAGTATTTT. The full variable domain, with the rest looked up from reference TRBV7-8 and TRBJ2-3, is GAGVSQSPRYKVAKRGQDVALRCDPISGHVSLFWYQQALGQGPEFLTYFQNEAQLDKSGLPSDRFFAERPEGSVSTLKIQRTQQEDSAVYLCASSLAWSLGDKDTDTQYFGPGTRLTVL.